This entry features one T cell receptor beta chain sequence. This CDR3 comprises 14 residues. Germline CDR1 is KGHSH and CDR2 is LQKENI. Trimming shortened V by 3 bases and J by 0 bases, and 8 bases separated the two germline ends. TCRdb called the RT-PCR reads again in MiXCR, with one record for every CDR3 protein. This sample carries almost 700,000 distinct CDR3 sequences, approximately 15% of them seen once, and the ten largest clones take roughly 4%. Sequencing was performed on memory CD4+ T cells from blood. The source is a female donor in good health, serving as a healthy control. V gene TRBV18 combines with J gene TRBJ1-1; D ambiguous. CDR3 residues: CASSPTSMNTEAFF. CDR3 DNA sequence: TGTGCCAGCTCACCGACCAGCATGAACACTGAAGCTTTCTTT. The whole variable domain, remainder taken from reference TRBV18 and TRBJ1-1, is NAGVMQNPRHLVRRRGQEARLRCSPMKGHSHVYWYRQLPEEGLKFMVYLQKENIIDESGMPKERFSAEFPKEGPSILRIQQVVRGDSAAYFCASSPTSMNTEAFFGQGTRLTVV.